This T cell receptor (beta chain) was captured by sequencing in a study of cytomegalovirus exposure and HLA in healthy donors. Germline V gene data show CDR1 as WSHSY and CDR2 as SAAADI. V shed 7 bases and J shed 3 bases, with 10 bases lying between them. The CDR3 sequence is 13 residues long. 60 Vbeta and 13 Jbeta primers were used in PCR. Data came from immunoSEQ multiplex PCR; TCRdb stores just in-frame clones and leaves some out. The sample has some 35,000 clones; over 40% are singletons. Source material: PBMCs. The chain recombines TRBV10-2 with TRBJ2-1, with D tentatively TRBD2 (5 bases). This TCR was sampled from a middle-aged woman in good health and CMV-seropositive. This CDR3 reads CASTGGFYNEQFF. DNA for the CDR3: TGCGCCAGCACAGGCGGGTTCTACAATGAGCAGTTCTTC.